These 26 T cell receptor beta chains were all obtained from the same sample, sequenced in a study of OX40 agonist ivuxolimab in advanced cancers. TCRdb's table, derived via immunoSEQ multiplex PCR, lists solely in-frame clones and lacks some. The sample holds fewer than 55,000 clones, over 70% seen once. Source: CD4+ or CD8+ T cells sorted from blood, taken in a trial of the OX40 agonist ivuxolimab. Receptors originate from an adult with an advanced solid tumor such as melanoma, head and neck, liver or kidney cancer.

The chain is built from TRBV2 and TRBJ2-3, with D uncertain. Germline V CDR1 and CDR2: SNHLY, FYNNEI. The germline V and J ends were trimmed by 6 bases and 6 bases, with 10 bases remaining between them. The CDR3 runs to 12 residues. The CDR3 nucleotides read TGTGCCAGCAGCCGCGCTGGGGATACGCAGTATTTT. This translates into CASSRAGDTQYF. The entire variable domain, with the rest obtained from reference TRBV2 and TRBJ2-3, is as follows: EPEVTQTPSHQVTQMGQEVILRCVPISNHLYFYWYRQILGQKVEFLVSFYNNEISEKSEIFDDQFSVERPDGSNFTLKIRSTKLEDSAMYFCASSRAGDTQYFGPGTRLTVL.

This clone showed up just a few times. The chain uses TRBV28 and TRBJ1-5; no clear D gene. CDR3 length: 12 amino acids. Trimming took 2 bases from V and 5 from J, leaving 4 bases between them. Germline V gives CDR1 MDHEN, CDR2 SYDVKM. This chain's CDR3 is CASSLRDQPQHF. CDR3 DNA: TGTGCCAGCAGTTTACGCGATCAGCCCCAGCATTTT.

The chain uses TRBV7-6 and TRBJ2-2; 9 nucleotides align to TRBD2. V was pared by 5 bases and J by 4 bases, with 11 bases of the junction left unmatched. Germline CDR1 and CDR2: SGHVS and FNYEAQ. The CDR3 runs to 17 residues. CDR3 residues: CASSRSGASGVTGELFF. The CDR3 DNA reads TGTGCCAGCAGCCGAAGCGGGGCTAGCGGGGTCACCGGGGAGCTGTTTTTT.

The gene calls are TRBV10-2 and TRBJ2-3, with 15 bases identical to TRBD2. Per germline, CDR1 WSHSY and CDR2 SAAADI. The trim removed 6 bases at V and 0 bases at J, leaving 16 bases unmatched. The CDR3 consists of 21 residues. For the CDR3, the DNA is TGCGCCAGCAGCAACCCGACGGGACTAGCGGGGGGCGGCCTAAGCACAGATACGCAGTATTTT. Encoded protein: CASSNPTGLAGGGLSTDTQYF.

The J gene is TRBJ1-4, the V gene TRBV28; no clear D gene. Germline values: CDR1 MDHEN, CDR2 SYDVKM. The CDR3 totals 14 residues. V lost 6 bases to trimming and J lost 8 bases, with 16 bases between them. The CDR3 sequence is CASRPWLSAEKLFF. The CDR3 DNA reads as TGTGCCAGCAGACCATGGTTGTCCGCGGAAAAACTGTTTTTT.

The rearrangement joins TRBV7-2 to TRBJ2-5, with unresolved D. The J call may be wrong; the DNA end is better matched by TRBJ2-7. Germline lookup yields CDR1 SGHTA and CDR2 FQGNSA. The CDR3 loop spans 14 amino acids. CDR3 in DNA: TGTGCCAGCAGCTTAGACCTGGGTTCCTACGAGCAGTACTTC. Translating it yields CASSLDLGSYEQYF.

This chain links TRBV28 with TRBJ2-7, with D maybe TRBD2 (6 bases). The CDR3 extends over 15 amino acids. With 2 bases removed from V and 6 bases from J, the gap between germline ends came to 17 bases. Germline CDR1 is MDHEN and CDR2 is SYDVKM. The CDR3, as DNA: TGTGCCAGCAGTTTAAGCGTTGATTCCGGGAGCGAGCAGTACTTC. Encoded protein: CASSLSVDSGSEQYF.

The chain employs TRBV5-5 and TRBJ2-5, with 11 positions matching TRBD1. This CDR3 contains 15 residues. The germline gives CDR1 SGHKS, CDR2 YYEKEE (reference sequence). V gave up 4 bases and J gave up 4 bases; unmatched junction bases: 6. The chain's CDR3 is CASSPGQGAGETQYF. CDR3 nucleotide sequence: TGTGCCAGCAGCCCCGGACAGGGGGCGGGAGAGACCCAGTACTTC. The variable domain in full, completed from reference TRBV5-5 and TRBJ2-5, reads DAGVTQSPTHLIKTRGQQVTLRCSPISGHKSVSWYQQVLGQGPQFIFQYYEKEERGRGNFPDRFSARQFPNYSSELNVNALLLGDSALYLCASSPGQGAGETQYFGPGTRLLVL.

V and J are TRBV29-1 and TRBJ1-1, with D possibly matching TRBD1 (5 bases). Germline V gene sequence: CDR1 SQVTM, CDR2 ANQGSEA. The CDR3 consists of 13 residues. The V gene lost 6 bases and the J gene lost 6 bases, with 17 bases spanning the gap. Here the CDR3 reads CSVGGWTGSEAFF. The CDR3 bases are TGCAGCGTGGGGGGATGGACGGGTTCTGAAGCTTTCTTT.

This sequence joins TRBV4-1 and TRBJ2-2; 7 nucleotides agree with TRBD1. Germline assignment: CDR1 MGHRA and CDR2 YSYEKL. V lost 5 bases, J lost 7 bases, and 4 bases stayed unmatched. The CDR3 extends over 13 amino acids. The CDR3 is CASSANRGGELFF. The CDR3 DNA reads as TGCGCCAGCAGCGCCAACAGGGGCGGGGAGCTGTTTTTT.

This clone showed up just a few times. The rearrangement uses TRBV18 and TRBJ1-1, with 9 bases matching TRBD1. The CDR3 is made up of 16 amino acids. The germline CDR1 and CDR2 sequences are KGHSH and LQKENI. V gave up 0 bases and J gave up 0 bases; unmatched junction bases: 2. The CDR3 DNA follows: TGTGCCAGCTCACCACCGGACAGGGGCATGAACACTGAAGCTTTCTTT. Translation gives CASSPPDRGMNTEAFF.

The chain uses TRBV30 and TRBJ1-5; 8 bases match TRBD1. V lost 0 bases, J lost 6 bases, and 1 base stayed unmatched. The CDR3 totals 13 residues. CDR1 GTSNPN and CDR2 SVGIG come from the germline V gene (reference sequence). CDR3 sequence (DNA): TGTGCCTGGAGTGTTACAGGGGGTCAGCCCCAGCATTTT. As protein: CAWSVTGGQPQHF.

CDR3 DNA sequence: TGTGCCTGGAGTGAAGGGAGCTCCTATAATTCACCCCTCCACTTT. Protein: CAWSEGSSYNSPLHF. This sequence joins TRBV30 and TRBJ1-6; D is ambiguous. The V gene's germline CDR1 is GTSNPN and CDR2 SVGIG (reference sequence). The V and J ends lost 1 base and 0 bases respectively, with 7 bases between them. The CDR3 has 15 amino acids.

The V and J genes are TRBV27 and TRBJ2-3; 11 nucleotides line up with TRBD2. From germline, CDR1 is MNHEY and CDR2 SMNVEV (reference sequence). This CDR3 has 17 amino acids. V lost 2 bases to trimming and J lost 2 bases; unmatched junction nucleotides: 6. The CDR3 is CASSLTSGRWVTDTQYF. The CDR3 DNA sequence: TGTGCCAGCAGTTTAACTAGCGGGAGATGGGTCACAGATACGCAGTATTTT.

The CDR3 here is CASRKLAGGPTGELFF. CDR3 bases: TGTGCCAGCAGGAAACTAGCGGGAGGGCCAACCGGGGAGCTGTTTTTT. The gene calls are TRBV27 and TRBJ2-2; TRBD2 aligns across 13 bases. CDR3 size: 16 residues. Unmatched junction bases numbered 6, after V lost 6 bases and J lost 5 bases. The germline V gene encodes CDR1 MNHEY and CDR2 SMNVEV (reference sequence).

The chain is built from TRBV7-3 and TRBJ2-6; TRBD1 is a possible D gene (6 bases). CDR1 and CDR2 (germline): SGHTA, FQGTGA. This CDR3 comprises 18 residues. Trimming took 1 base from V and 1 from J, leaving 14 bases between them. CDR3 nucleotide sequence: TGTGCCAGCAGCTTAAGGTCGACAGGCGGATCTGGGGCCAACGTCCTGACTTTC. This encodes CASSLRSTGGSGANVLTF.

This clone was seen once. The chain joins TRBV7-2 to TRBJ1-2, with 9 bases aligning to TRBD1. This CDR3 is 13 amino acids long. The germline V gene has CDR1 SGHTA and CDR2 FQGNSA. V gave up 8 bases and J gave up 3 bases; unmatched junction bases: 4. CDR3 sequence: CASADRGDYGYTF. In DNA form, the CDR3 reads TGTGCCAGCGCGGACAGGGGTGACTATGGCTACACCTTC. Together with reference TRBV7-2 and TRBJ1-2, the CDR3 gives the full variable domain: GAGVSQSPSNKVTEKGKDVELRCDPISGHTALYWYRQSLGQGLEFLIYFQGNSAPDKSGLPSDRFSAERTGGSVSTLTIQRTQQEDSAVYLCASADRGDYGYTFGSGTRLTVV.

This chain links TRBV5-1 with TRBJ2-2; D unresolved. V lost 0 bases and J 6 bases, leaving 9 bases between the germline ends. Germline V gene lookup returns CDR1 SGHRS and CDR2 YFSETQ. This CDR3 spans 14 amino acids. CDR3 protein: CASSLAVSSGELFF. The CDR3 DNA follows: TGCGCCAGCAGCTTGGCCGTCAGCTCCGGGGAGCTGTTTTTT.

V is TRBV19 and J is TRBJ2-2; D remains unclear. V shed 3 bases and J shed 3 bases, with 14 bases lying between them. Per germline, CDR1 LNHDA and CDR2 SQIVND (reference sequence). This CDR3 is 16 amino acids long. The CDR3 coding sequence is TGTGCCAGTAGTATTACATCTCAAGAGTACACCGGGGAGCTGTTTTTT. Protein: CASSITSQEYTGELFF.

The rearrangement uses TRBV5-1 and TRBJ1-2; 7 bases line up with TRBD1. The CDR3 runs 14 residues. The V segment lost 4 bases and the J segment 4 bases; nucleotides outside the gene matches: 7. From germline, CDR1 is SGHRS and CDR2 YFSETQ. This chain's CDR3 is CASSREGQFYGYTF. DNA for the CDR3: TGCGCCAGCAGCAGGGAGGGACAGTTCTATGGCTACACCTTC.

The sample holds a few counts of this clone. The chain combines TRBV5-4 with TRBJ2-2, with 15 positions matching TRBD2. V lost 4 bases, J lost 5 bases, and 9 bases stayed unmatched. The germline V gene encodes CDR1 SGHNT and CDR2 YYREEE (reference sequence). CDR3 length: 18 amino acids. The CDR3 spells CASSGGLAGGLSTGELFF. DNA of the CDR3: TGTGCCAGCAGCGGAGGACTAGCGGGGGGGCTGAGTACCGGGGAGCTGTTTTTT. Filled out from reference TRBV5-4 and TRBJ2-2, the complete variable domain reads ETGVTQSPTHLIKTRGQQVTLRCSSQSGHNTVSWYQQALGQGPQFIFQYYREEENGRGNFPPRFSGLQFPNYSSELNVNALELDDSALYLCASSGGLAGGLSTGELFFGEGSRLTVL.

The chain uses TRBV28 and TRBJ1-2, with D unclear. Trimming left V 2 bases short and J 4 bases short, with 11 bases between. This CDR3 is 14 amino acids long. Germline CDR1 is MDHEN and CDR2 is SYDVKM. CDR3 residues: CASSLRMGGYGYTF. The DNA for the CDR3 is TGTGCCAGCAGTTTAAGGATGGGAGGCTATGGCTACACCTTC.

This clone was detected only a few times. CDR3 DNA: TGTGCCACCTACCGCCGTCCCGACAATGAGCAGTTCTTC. Its protein product is CATYRRPDNEQFF. The V gene is TRBV28, the J gene TRBJ2-1, with D hard to call. CDR3 length equals 13 residues. Germline CDR1 and CDR2: MDHEN and SYDVKM. V lost 10 bases and J lost 5, with 15 bases in between.

The chain carries TRBV18 and TRBJ2-1, with 14 bases identical to TRBD2. The CDR3 sequence is 16 residues long. CDR1 KGHSH and CDR2 LQKENI come from the germline V gene. With 5 bases clipped from V and 8 bases from J, the junction kept 8 bases outside the gene matches. The CDR3 bases are TGTGCCAGCTCATCGACTAGCGGGGGGGCATTACATGAGCAGTTCTTC. It translates to CASSSTSGGALHEQFF.

This clone was seen a few times. The genes are TRBV9 and TRBJ2-7; TRBD2 might be the D (6 bases). The germline CDR1 and CDR2 sequences are SGDLS and YYNGEE. This CDR3 region has 15 residues. Deletions cut 0 bases from V and 3 bases from J, with 13 bases between. The CDR3 DNA follows: TGTGCCAGCAGCGTAGCGGGAGCATTGGGCTACGAGCAGTACTTC. It is translated as CASSVAGALGYEQYF.

The V gene is TRBV28, the J gene TRBJ2-5; tentative D call: TRBD2 (8 bases). Between the trimmed V and J ends, which lost 6 bases and 6 bases, there was a span of 20 bases. This CDR3 contains 15 residues. Germline V CDR1 and CDR2: MDHEN, SYDVKM. CDR3 nucleotide sequence: TGTGCCAGCAGCCCCGGGAGGGGGCAACGAAAGACCCAGTACTTC. It translates to CASSPGRGQRKTQYF. Using reference TRBV28 and TRBJ2-5 for the parts outside the CDR3, the full variable domain is DVKVTQSSRYLVKRTGEKVFLECVQDMDHENMFWYRQDPGLGLRLIYFSYDVKMKEKGDIPEGYSVSREKKERFSLILESASTNQTSMYLCASSPGRGQRKTQYFGPGTRLLVL.